One and the same sample provided the 11 T cell receptor beta chains below, sequenced in a study of cytomegalovirus exposure and HLA in healthy donors. The PCR employed 60 Vbeta primers together with 13 Jbeta primers. This table comes from immunoSEQ multiplex PCR, and its TCRdb copy is limited to in-frame clones, with some not included. The sample has about 94,000 clones; approximately 75% are singletons. The sequenced material came from PBMCs. The origin of the receptors is a woman aged 40 to 50 in good health and CMV-seronegative.

The CDR3: CSVADYEDTQYF. CDR3 sequence (DNA): TGCAGCGTAGCTGACTACGAAGATACGCAGTATTTT. The genes are TRBV29-1 and TRBJ2-3, with TRBD2 as a possible D gene (5 bases). Trimming cost V 6 bases and J 5 bases, with 12 bases left between them. This CDR3 is built from 12 residues. Germline CDR1 SQVTM, CDR2 ANQGSEA.

The V and J genes are TRBV7-9 and TRBJ1-5; 7 bases map to TRBD1. V lost 4 bases, J lost 2 bases, and 2 bases stayed unmatched. The germline V gene has CDR1 SEHNR and CDR2 FQNEAQ (reference sequence). This CDR3 has 14 residues. Here the CDR3 reads CASSSGGGNQPQHF. In DNA, the CDR3 is TGTGCCAGCAGCTCAGGGGGAGGCAATCAGCCCCAGCATTTT.

This clone was detected only once. The V gene is TRBV6-5, the J gene TRBJ2-7; D is perhaps TRBD1 (6 bases). This CDR3 spans 16 amino acids. The V gene lost 0 bases and the J gene lost 3 bases, with 15 bases spanning the gap. The germline V gene encodes CDR1 MNHEY and CDR2 SVGAGI. CDR3 loop: CASSYSTGAAGYEQYF. The CDR3 nucleotides read TGTGCCAGCAGTTACTCGACAGGCGCTGCTGGCTACGAGCAGTACTTC.

This sequence joins TRBV7-2 and TRBJ2-2, with D possibly matching TRBD1 (6 bases). The germline V gene encodes CDR1 SGHTA and CDR2 FQGNSA. There are 16 residues in the CDR3. V was cut by 3 bases and J by 5 bases, with 16 bases left in between. The CDR3, as DNA: TGTGCCAGCAGCTTGGGGCAGGGGAGATTGACCGGGGAGCTGTTTTTT. Protein: CASSLGQGRLTGELFF.

The chain employs TRBV25-1 and TRBJ2-2; 8 nucleotides match TRBD2. The CDR3 contains 15 residues. With 6 bases clipped from V and 0 bases from J, the junction kept 3 bases outside the gene matches. Germline values: CDR1 MGHDK, CDR2 SYGVNS. As DNA, the CDR3 is TGTGCCAGCAGGGCGGGGGGAACGAACACCGGGGAGCTGTTTTTT. It codes for CASRAGGTNTGELFF.

The genes are TRBV7-2 and TRBJ1-1; 7 nucleotides agree with TRBD1. Germline V gene lookup returns CDR1 SGHTA and CDR2 FQGNSA. The CDR3 contains 16 residues. V gave up 4 bases and J gave up 6 bases; unmatched junction bases: 14. CDR3 DNA sequence: TGTGCCAGCAGCTCACCAATACTTCAGGGGGACGCTGAAGCTTTCTTT. Its translation is CASSSPILQGDAEAFF.

V usage is TRBV19 and J usage is TRBJ1-6; D may be TRBD1 (6 bases). The V end was cut by 5 bases, the J end by 13 bases, with 12 bases between. The CDR3 loop spans 12 amino acids. The germline gives CDR1 LNHDA, CDR2 SQIVND (reference sequence). This CDR3 is CASSFNQGPLHF. The DNA for the CDR3 is TGTGCCAGTAGTTTCAACCAGGGGCCCCTCCACTTT. Together with reference TRBV19 and TRBJ1-6, the CDR3 gives the full variable domain: DGGITQSPKYLFRKEGQNVTLSCEQNLNHDAMYWYRQDPGQGLRLIYYSQIVNDFQKGDIAEGYSVSREKKESFPLTVTSAQKNPTAFYLCASSFNQGPLHFGNGTRLTVT.

DNA for the CDR3: TGTGCCAGCAGTGAAGGTTATGGGACAGAAACCTACGAGCAGTACTTC. Translation gives CASSEGYGTETYEQYF. The chain recombines TRBV6-1 with TRBJ2-7; 7 nucleotides align to TRBD1. J gave up 2 bases and V 1 base, and 8 bases lay outside the gene matches. Germline-derived CDR1 and CDR2 are MNHNS and SASEGT. The CDR3 is made up of 16 amino acids.

This rearrangement joins TRBV5-6 to TRBJ2-1, with 10 bases aligning to TRBD2. Germline V gene sequence: CDR1 SGHDT, CDR2 YYEEEE. This CDR3 is 18 amino acids long. V dropped 0 bases and J dropped 0; count of bases not matched to a gene: 6. In nucleotides, the CDR3 is TGTGCCAGCAGCTTGGTAGCGGGGGGAATTGGCTCCTACAATGAGCAGTTCTTC. Translating gives CASSLVAGGIGSYNEQFF.

This clone was detected once. The V gene is TRBV10-3, the J gene TRBJ1-5, with 7 bases lining up with TRBD1. Trimming cost V 2 bases and J 1 base; bases outside gene matches: 5. Germline assignment: CDR1 ENHRY and CDR2 SYGVKD. CDR3 length equals 16 residues. The CDR3 is CAISESPGQSNQPQHF. In DNA, the CDR3 is TGTGCCATCAGTGAGAGCCCGGGACAGAGCAATCAGCCCCAGCATTTT.

The chain carries TRBV11-2 and TRBJ2-5; tentatively, D is TRBD2 (6 bases). Deletions cut 4 bases from V and 1 base from J, with 22 bases between. Germline V gene sequence: CDR1 SGHAT, CDR2 FQNNGV. The CDR3 extends over 18 amino acids. DNA of the CDR3: TGTGCCAGCAGCTCCAACCCCCGGGACTCAGAACCCCAAGAGACCCAGTACTTC. This gives the protein CASSSNPRDSEPQETQYF.